This T cell receptor (beta chain) was identified in a study of T cell responses to AZD1222 COVID-19 vaccine. Study results and caveats: It should be noted that donors were predominantly white British and more often female, and clonal diversity was possibly underestimated. Baseline antibody screening turned up just a handful of seropositive AZD1222 recipients.

In the case of this clone: Its target is not known.

The assay was immunoSEQ multiplex PCR, and TCRdb's table has in-frame clones only and misses some. The sample contains 150,000 to 200,000 clones, just under 90% of which appear only once. This CDR3 spans 16 amino acids. Between the trimmed V and J ends, which lost 5 bases and 7 bases, there was a span of 21 bases. The germline V gene has CDR1 SGHNT and CDR2 YENEEA. This rearrangement joins TRBV11-3 to TRBJ2-1, with D possibly being TRBD2 (7 bases). The specimen comprised peripheral blood, sampled on day 0 of AZD1222 vaccination. The sequence was obtained from an adult in good health. In DNA, the CDR3 is TGTGCCAGCAGCATAGGGGGGGCCTTGAATAGGAATGAGCAGTTCTTC. Amino acid sequence: CASSIGGALNRNEQFF.